Below, one T cell receptor (beta chain) is given with its context. Its antigen remains unknown. These data are taken from a study of T cells after yellow fever vaccination. Findings of the study overall: Post-booster repertoires contained most primary-vaccination clones again (almost 97% CD4, around 88% CD8). Abundant bulk-derived clonotypes could contaminate FACS-sorted repertoires.

Germline V gene sequence: CDR1 SGHTA, CDR2 FQGNSA. This CDR3 spans 15 amino acids. Trimming shortened V by 2 bases and J by 6 bases, and 11 bases separated the two germline ends. For TCR, cDNA came from 5'RACE template switching, which added a universal primer site and UMIs. TCRdb redid the calling of the 5' RACE reads with MiXCR, one entry per CDR3 protein. The repertoire holds more than 350,000 distinct CDR3 sequences, with more than 9% as singletons. V usage is TRBV7-2 and J usage is TRBJ1-6; possible D gene TRBD1, 6 bases. Sequences were derived from PBMCs, sampled on the day of the first yellow fever vaccination. The source is a man between 18 and 29 years old who received the YFV17D yellow fever vaccine. CDR3 in amino acids: CASSLPGTTNSPLHF. For the CDR3, the DNA is TGTGCCAGCAGCTTACCCGGGACAACTAATTCACCCCTCCACTTT.